The table lists the clone carrying this T cell receptor (beta chain) with many counts. Its antigen is undetermined. The V gene lost 3 bases and the J gene lost 3 bases, with 20 bases spanning the gap. Germline V CDR1 and CDR2: MDHEN, SYDVKM. The CDR3 runs 17 residues. TCRdb re-derived calls from the 5' RACE reads in MiXCR, one entry per CDR3 protein. The sample records 500,000 to 650,000 distinct CDR3 sequences, 9% to 15% being singletons. The sample comes from a study of T cells after yellow fever vaccination. Turning to the study itself: Preparation of fractions with low cell numbers was performed using SMART-Seq v4 Ultra Low Input.

Findings and limits, study-wide: Reappearance after the booster was observed for most primary-vaccination clones (roughly 95% CD4, over 70% CD8).

This receptor was obtained from a man aged 25 to 40 who received the YFV17D yellow fever vaccine. The source material was PBMCs, sampled on the day of the yellow fever booster vaccination. The chain is built from TRBV28 and TRBJ1-1; the D gene is possibly TRBD1 (5 bases). The CDR3 loop is CASSFHVLAGLDTEAFF. The CDR3 DNA reads as TGTGCCAGCAGTTTCCATGTTTTAGCAGGGTTGGACACTGAAGCTTTCTTT.